Following are 17 T cell receptor beta chains from one sample sequenced in a study of naive CD8 T cells in extremely preterm neonates. The repertoire was sequenced with immunoSEQ multiplex PCR; TCRdb's copy has only in-frame clones and lacks some. The sample holds thousands of clones, approximately 97% seen once. Material for sequencing was naive CD8+ T cells from blood. The source is a human donor in good health.

Concerning this clone itself: The same CDR3 arises from other DNA sequences in this sample as well. J is TRBJ2-3 and V is TRBV4-1, with 8 bases that match TRBD1. V lost 4 bases and J lost 3; bases outside the gene matches: 6. The CDR3 contains 15 residues. Germline assignment: CDR1 MGHRA and CDR2 YSYEKL. The CDR3 DNA reads as TGCGCCAGCAGCCCTAGACAGGGGTTGACAGATACGCAGTATTTT. It encodes CASSPRQGLTDTQYF.

The chain carries TRBV27 and TRBJ2-1, with D possibly matching TRBD1 (5 bases). Trimming removed 0 bases from V and 3 bases from J, with 9 bases in between. The germline CDR1 and CDR2 sequences are MNHEY and SMNVEV (reference sequence). The CDR3 totals 15 residues. CDR3 region: CASSLSDRNYNEQFF. The CDR3 DNA reads as TGTGCCAGCAGTTTATCTGACAGAAACTACAATGAGCAGTTCTTC.

This chain links TRBV4-2 with TRBJ1-1, with D maybe TRBD1 (6 bases). Germline V CDR1 and CDR2: LGHNA, YNFKEQ. CDR3 size: 12 residues. Deletions cut 1 base from V and 7 bases from J, with 7 bases between. The CDR3 DNA follows: TGTGCCAGCAGCCAAGGCAGGGGTGAAGCTTTCTTT. The encoded protein is CASSQGRGEAFF.

V gene TRBV27 combines with J gene TRBJ2-1, with TRBD2 matching 8 bases. The V and J ends lost 4 bases and 0 bases, in that order; junction bases with no gene match: 2. The CDR3 is 15 residues long. Germline V gene lookup returns CDR1 MNHEY and CDR2 SMNVEV (reference sequence). DNA of the CDR3: TGTGCCAGCAGTTCCGGGACTAGCTCCTACAATGAGCAGTTCTTC. Protein sequence: CASSSGTSSYNEQFF.

The rearrangement joins TRBV9 to TRBJ2-7; unclear D gene. CDR1 SGDLS and CDR2 YYNGEE come from the germline V gene. The germline V and J ends were trimmed by 4 bases and 3 bases, with 17 bases remaining between them. The length of the CDR3 is 15 residues. The CDR3 reads CASSPAPGMLYEQYF. CDR3 sequence (DNA): TGTGCCAGCAGCCCCGCCCCGGGTATGCTCTACGAGCAGTACTTC.

This clone has a single count. This chain links TRBV7-9 with TRBJ2-2; tentative D call: TRBD2 (5 bases). This CDR3 contains 15 residues. CDR1 is SEHNR, CDR2 FQNEAQ, per germline (reference sequence). With 8 bases removed from V and 0 bases from J, the gap between germline ends came to 13 bases. The CDR3 sequence: CASRGGLSNTGELFF. DNA for the CDR3: TGTGCCAGCCGGGGTGGGCTATCGAACACCGGGGAGCTGTTTTTT.

V gene TRBV10-1 combines with J gene TRBJ2-7, with TRBD1 identical over 9 bases. V was pared by 4 bases and J by 3 bases, with 1 base of the junction left unmatched. Per the germline V gene, CDR1 is WNHNN and CDR2 is SYGVQD (reference sequence). The CDR3 is 13 amino acids. CDR3 sequence reads: CASSGGQGYEQYF. The CDR3 DNA reads TGCGCCAGCAGTGGGGGACAGGGCTACGAGCAGTACTTC.

The gene calls are TRBV15 and TRBJ2-1, with D possibly TRBD2 on 5 matching bases. Germline V CDR1 and CDR2: LNHNV, YYDKDF (reference sequence). V gave up 5 bases and J gave up 4 bases, with 27 bases separating them. This CDR3 has 19 residues. The CDR3 coding sequence is TGTGCCACCAGCCCTCGGGGAGAAATGAGGTTCTCCGGTTACAATGAGCAGTTCTTC. It encodes CATSPRGEMRFSGYNEQFF.

This clone came up once. The genes are TRBV7-9 and TRBJ1-4; D unclear. The CDR3 sequence is 14 residues long. Germline CDR1 reads SEHNR; CDR2 reads FQNEAQ (reference sequence). Deletions cut 1 base from V and 4 bases from J, with 7 bases between. The CDR3 DNA reads TGTGCCAGCAGCTTAGGGGCCTATAATGAAAAACTGTTTTTT. It translates to CASSLGAYNEKLFF.

V gene TRBV15 combines with J gene TRBJ2-7, with D uncertain. The V end lost 1 base, the J end lost 7 bases, and 8 bases lay between the germline ends. CDR1 is LNHNV and CDR2 is YYDKDF in the germline V gene (reference sequence). The CDR3 runs to 12 residues. The CDR3 sequence: CATSRGLREQYF. CDR3 sequence (DNA): TGTGCCACCAGCAGAGGACTGAGGGAGCAGTACTTC. The complete variable domain, with remaining parts taken from reference TRBV15 and TRBJ2-7, reads DAMVIQNPRYQVTQFGKPVTLSCSQTLNHNVMYWYQQKSSQAPKLLFHYYDKDFNNEADTPDNFQSRRPNTSFCFLDIRSPGLGDTAMYLCATSRGLREQYFGPGTRLTVT.

The V and J genes are TRBV11-2 and TRBJ2-7; 9 bases fit TRBD1. This CDR3 has 15 amino acids. The J segment lost 0 bases and the V segment lost 5 bases, leaving 5 bases of the junction unmatched. From germline, CDR1 is SGHAT and CDR2 FQNNGV. The CDR3 loop reads CASSPGQGSSYEQYF. Here the CDR3 DNA reads TGTGCCAGCAGCCCGGGACAGGGTTCCTCCTACGAGCAGTACTTC. Based on the CDR3 plus reference TRBV11-2 and TRBJ2-7, the full variable domain is EAGVAQSPRYKIIEKRQSVAFWCNPISGHATLYWYQQILGQGPKLLIQFQNNGVVDDSQLPKDRFSAERLKGVDSTLKIQPAKLEDSAVYLCASSPGQGSSYEQYFGPGTRLTVT.

In its sample, this clone was seen once. V and J are TRBV10-2 and TRBJ2-2; TRBD2 might be the D (5 bases). V was trimmed by 8 bases and J by 6 bases, leaving 7 bases between them. CDR3 length equals 11 residues. Germline V gene data show CDR1 as WSHSY and CDR2 as SAAADI. For the CDR3, the DNA is TGCGCCAGCCTAGCAGCCGGGGAGCTGTTTTTT. As protein: CASLAAGELFF.

This chain joins TRBV7-8 and TRBJ2-7; 11 bases agree with TRBD1. V was clipped by 4 bases and J by 2 bases; unmatched bases: 13. The germline CDR1 and CDR2 sequences are SGHVS and FQNEAQ. The CDR3 length is 18 residues. The CDR3 reads CASSSPAPGQGAPYEQYV. The CDR3, as DNA: TGTGCCAGCAGCTCTCCTGCCCCTGGACAGGGGGCCCCCTACGAGCAGTACGTC.

The rearrangement uses TRBV4-3 and TRBJ2-1; 9 nucleotides line up with TRBD2. The CDR3 consists of 15 residues. V gave up 6 bases and J gave up 2 bases; unmatched junction bases: 5. Germline lookup yields CDR1 LGHNA and CDR2 YSLEER. The CDR3 loop reads CASSQRLAAYNEQFF. The CDR3 bases are TGCGCCAGCAGTCAGAGACTAGCGGCCTACAATGAGCAGTTCTTC.

This chain uses TRBV29-1 with TRBJ2-1; possibly TRBD2 for D (6 bases). Germline lookup yields CDR1 SQVTM and CDR2 ANQGSEA. There are 14 residues in the CDR3. V gave up 3 bases and J gave up 7 bases, with 16 bases separating them. The CDR3 is CSVENGGNRNEQFF. CDR3 sequence (DNA): TGCAGCGTTGAGAATGGGGGGAATAGGAATGAGCAGTTCTTC.

The rearrangement links TRBV19 to TRBJ2-7, with 12 bases identical to TRBD2. The V gene's germline CDR1 is LNHDA and CDR2 SQIVND (reference sequence). Unmatched junction bases numbered 6, after V lost 6 bases and J lost 0 bases. The length of the CDR3 is 16 residues. This CDR3 is CASSELAGGSSYEQYF. The CDR3 coding sequence is TGTGCCAGTAGCGAACTAGCGGGAGGAAGCTCCTACGAGCAGTACTTC.

The chain uses TRBV9 and TRBJ2-1; TRBD2 matches at 13 bases. CDR3 length: 17 amino acids. Germline V lookup: CDR1 SGDLS, CDR2 YYNGEE. V shed 4 bases and J 8 bases; nucleotides not matched to a gene: 12. CDR3 amino acids: CASSPRLAGGLVDEQFF. In DNA, the CDR3 is TGTGCCAGCAGCCCCCGACTAGCGGGGGGCCTAGTCGATGAGCAGTTCTTC.